Below, one TCR beta chain is given with its context. What it binds is not known. This specimen belongs to a study of cytomegalovirus exposure and HLA in healthy donors. Researchers ran the PCR with 60 Vbeta and 13 Jbeta primers. Libraries were prepared by immunoSEQ multiplex PCR; TCRdb keeps only in-frame clonotypes and omits some of them. The table lists nearly 200,000 clones. Study conclusions and caveats: It was around 160 TCR beta chains that were listed as cytomegalovirus-associated. What was likely a sequencing artifact was a cluster of highly shared sequence variants. In a later analysis, DRB1 alleles had the most associated TCRs; HLA-C alleles the fewest.

The receptor's source is a boy between 10 and 17 years old in good health and CMV-seronegative. Sequencing input: PBMCs.

The CDR3 bases are TGTGCCAGCAGCGTATCCCGGACAGGTGACGATGGCTACACCTTC. It codes for CASSVSRTGDDGYTF. The chain joins TRBV9 to TRBJ1-2; TRBD1 agrees at 7 bases. CDR3 length equals 15 residues. The V and J ends lost 1 base and 6 bases, in that order; junction bases with no gene match: 9. In germline, CDR1 is SGDLS, CDR2 YYNGEE.